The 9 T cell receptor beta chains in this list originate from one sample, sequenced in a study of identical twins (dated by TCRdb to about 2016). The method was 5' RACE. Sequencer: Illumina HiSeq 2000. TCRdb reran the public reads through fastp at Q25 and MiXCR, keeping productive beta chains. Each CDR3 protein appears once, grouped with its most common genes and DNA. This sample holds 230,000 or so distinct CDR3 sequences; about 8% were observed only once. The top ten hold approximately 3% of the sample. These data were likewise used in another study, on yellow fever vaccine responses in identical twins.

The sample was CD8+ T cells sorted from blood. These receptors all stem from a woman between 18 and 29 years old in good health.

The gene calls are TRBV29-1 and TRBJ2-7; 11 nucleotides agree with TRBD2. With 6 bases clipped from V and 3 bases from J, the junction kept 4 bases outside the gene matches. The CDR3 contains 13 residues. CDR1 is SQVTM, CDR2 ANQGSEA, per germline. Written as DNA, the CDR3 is TGCAGCGTCGAACTAGCGGGAGTCTACGAGCAGTACTTC. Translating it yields CSVELAGVYEQYF.

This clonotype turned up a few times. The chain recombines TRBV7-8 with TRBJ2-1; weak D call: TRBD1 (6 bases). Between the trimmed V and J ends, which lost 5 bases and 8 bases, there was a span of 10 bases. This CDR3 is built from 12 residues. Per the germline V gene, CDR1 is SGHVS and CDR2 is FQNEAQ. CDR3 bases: TGTGCCAGCAGCCCTCCAGGGGATGAGCAGTTCTTC. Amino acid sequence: CASSPPGDEQFF.

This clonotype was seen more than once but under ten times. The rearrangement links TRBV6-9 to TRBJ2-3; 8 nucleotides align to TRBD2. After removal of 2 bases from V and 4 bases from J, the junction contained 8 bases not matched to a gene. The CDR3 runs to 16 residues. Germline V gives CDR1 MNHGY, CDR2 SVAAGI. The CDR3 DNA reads TGTGCCAGCAGTTATAGAGCGGGAGAGAACGCAGATACGCAGTATTTT. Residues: CASSYRAGENADTQYF.

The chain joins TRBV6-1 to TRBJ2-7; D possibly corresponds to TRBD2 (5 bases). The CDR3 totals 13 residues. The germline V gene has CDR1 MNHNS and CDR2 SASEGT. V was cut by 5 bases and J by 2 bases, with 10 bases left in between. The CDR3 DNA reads TGTGCCAGCAGTCAGACTAAAACCTACGAGCAGTACTTC. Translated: CASSQTKTYEQYF.

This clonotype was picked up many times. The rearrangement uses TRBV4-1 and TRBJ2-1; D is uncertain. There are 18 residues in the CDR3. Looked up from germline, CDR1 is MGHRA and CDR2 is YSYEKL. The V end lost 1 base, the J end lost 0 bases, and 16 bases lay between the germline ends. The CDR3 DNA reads TGCGCCAGCAGCCAAGTTCACGACTTCACGAGCTCCTACAATGAGCAGTTCTTC. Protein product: CASSQVHDFTSSYNEQFF.

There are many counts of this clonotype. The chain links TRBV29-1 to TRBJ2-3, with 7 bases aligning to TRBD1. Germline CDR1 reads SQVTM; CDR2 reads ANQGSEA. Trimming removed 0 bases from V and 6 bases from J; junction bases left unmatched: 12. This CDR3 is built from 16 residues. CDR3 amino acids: CSVEDLWGTVRDTQYF. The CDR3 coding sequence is TGCAGCGTTGAAGACCTCTGGGGGACAGTAAGGGATACGCAGTATTTT.

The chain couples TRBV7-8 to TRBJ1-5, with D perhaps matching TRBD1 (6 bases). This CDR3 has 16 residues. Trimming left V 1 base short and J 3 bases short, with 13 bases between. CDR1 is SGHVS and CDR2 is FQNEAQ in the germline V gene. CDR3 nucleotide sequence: TGTGCCAGCAGCTTAGTTCCAGGGGCATTCAATCAGCCCCAGCATTTT. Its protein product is CASSLVPGAFNQPQHF.

The CDR3 reads CASSGGLAGGDEQYF. CDR3 DNA sequence: TGTGCCAGCAGCGGCGGACTAGCGGGAGGAGACGAGCAGTACTTC. V usage is TRBV13 and J usage is TRBJ2-7; 14 bases match TRBD2. This CDR3 has 15 amino acids. Germline CDR1 and CDR2: PRHDT and FYEKMQ (reference sequence). Unmatched junction bases numbered 5, after V lost 5 bases and J lost 5 bases.

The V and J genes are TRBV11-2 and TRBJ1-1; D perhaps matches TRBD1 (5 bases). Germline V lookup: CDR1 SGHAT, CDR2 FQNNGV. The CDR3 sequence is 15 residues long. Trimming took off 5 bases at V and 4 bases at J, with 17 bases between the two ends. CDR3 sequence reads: CASSQRQSRGTEAFF. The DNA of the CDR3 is TGTGCCAGCAGCCAAAGACAGAGCCGGGGCACTGAAGCTTTCTTT.